This T cell receptor beta chain was identified during a study of beta chain features in type 1 diabetes. The whole isolated RNA underwent reverse transcription, so sequencing captured expressed TCRB transcripts. Profiling relied on immunoSEQ multiplex PCR, and the TCRdb table lists in-frame clones only, not all of them. The sample yields 300,000 to 350,000 clones, roughly 21% seen once. Notes on this clone: No antigen is known for it.

The CDR3 extends over 17 amino acids. Per germline, CDR1 SGHRS and CDR2 YFSETQ. V lost 0 bases, J lost 5 bases, and 14 bases stayed unmatched. By way of CD45RO/CCR7/CD25/CD127/CD95/CD27, the CD4+ regulatory, stem cell-like memory, central memory and naive cells were sorted. Findings of the study overall: It was possible that PCR favored shorter templates, equally so in patients and controls. Researchers could not determine here whether HLA type influences TCRB rearrangement. Sampled from patients, naive, central memory and Treg TCRB repertoires appeared more similar than those sampled from healthy donors.

The source material was naive CD4+ T cells from blood. The receptor comes from a woman between 18 and 29 years old in good health. The chain joins TRBV5-1 to TRBJ2-7; 7 bases are shared with TRBD2. In DNA form, the CDR3 reads TGCGCCAGCAGCTTGGGGGTTCCGGGCGGGAGAGGTGACGAGCAGTACTTC. It specifies CASSLGVPGGRGDEQYF.